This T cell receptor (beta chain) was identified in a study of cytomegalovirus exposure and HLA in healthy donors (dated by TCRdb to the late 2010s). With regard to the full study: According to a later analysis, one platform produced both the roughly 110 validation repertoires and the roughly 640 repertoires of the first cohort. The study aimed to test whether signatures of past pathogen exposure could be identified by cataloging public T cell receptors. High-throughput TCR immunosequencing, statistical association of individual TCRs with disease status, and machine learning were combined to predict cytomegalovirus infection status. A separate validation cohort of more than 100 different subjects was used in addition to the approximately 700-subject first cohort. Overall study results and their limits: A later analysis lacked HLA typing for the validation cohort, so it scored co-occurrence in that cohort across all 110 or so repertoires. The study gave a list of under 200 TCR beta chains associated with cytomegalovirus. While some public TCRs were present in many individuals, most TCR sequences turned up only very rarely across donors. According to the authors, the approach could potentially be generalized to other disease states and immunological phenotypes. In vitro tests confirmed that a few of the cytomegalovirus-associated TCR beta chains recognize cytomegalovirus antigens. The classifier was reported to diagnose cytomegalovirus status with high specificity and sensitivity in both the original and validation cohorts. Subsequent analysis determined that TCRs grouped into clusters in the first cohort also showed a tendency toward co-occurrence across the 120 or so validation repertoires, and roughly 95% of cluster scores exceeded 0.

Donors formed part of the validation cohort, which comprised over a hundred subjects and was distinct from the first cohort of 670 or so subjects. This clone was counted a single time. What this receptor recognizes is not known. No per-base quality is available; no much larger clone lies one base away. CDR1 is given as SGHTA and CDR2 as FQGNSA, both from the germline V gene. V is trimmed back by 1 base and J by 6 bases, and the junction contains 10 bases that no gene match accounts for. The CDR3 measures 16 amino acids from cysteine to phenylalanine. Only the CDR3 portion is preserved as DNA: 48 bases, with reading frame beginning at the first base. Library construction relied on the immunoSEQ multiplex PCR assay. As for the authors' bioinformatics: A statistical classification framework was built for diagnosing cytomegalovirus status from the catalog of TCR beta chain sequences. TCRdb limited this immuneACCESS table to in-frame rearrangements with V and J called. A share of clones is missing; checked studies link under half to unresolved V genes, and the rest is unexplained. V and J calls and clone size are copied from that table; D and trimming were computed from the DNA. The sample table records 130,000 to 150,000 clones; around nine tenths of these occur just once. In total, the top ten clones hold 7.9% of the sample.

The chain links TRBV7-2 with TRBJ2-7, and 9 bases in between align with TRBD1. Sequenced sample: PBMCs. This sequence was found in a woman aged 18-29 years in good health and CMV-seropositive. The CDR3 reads CASSLETGTGTAEQYF. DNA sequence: TGTGCCAGCAGCTTAGAAACCGGGACAGGGACGGCCGAGCAGTACTTC.